The text below deals with one T cell receptor beta chain. The CDR3 totals 15 residues. V lost 1 base, J lost 0 bases, and 8 bases lay in between. The germline CDR1 and CDR2 sequences are LGHDT and YNNKEL (reference sequence). This sample was taken from a study of blood T cell repertoires in COVID-19. Study context: COVID-19 samples collected from the United States, Italy and Spain covered acute and convalescent phases.

Only in-frame clones appear in the TCRdb table, and some are missing; sequencing was by immunoSEQ multiplex PCR. The sample lists 25,000 to 35,000 clones, around 90% occurring once. Sequences were obtained from peripheral blood. The chain employs TRBV3-1 (or the pseudogene TRBV3-2) and TRBJ2-3; D is unclear. This receptor was obtained from a man in his sixties with active COVID-19. The CDR3 is CASSQVRLSTDTQYF. The CDR3 DNA reads TGTGCCAGCAGCCAAGTTCGACTTAGCACAGATACGCAGTATTTT.